The 21 T cell receptor beta chains below come from one sample, sequenced in a study of cytomegalovirus exposure and HLA in healthy donors. Primers for the PCR totalled 60 Vbeta and 13 Jbeta. Profiled with immunoSEQ multiplex PCR; TCRdb holds only in-frame clones, not every one. The table has around 95,000 clones, around 74% seen once. Material for sequencing was PBMCs. The receptors originated from a man aged 25 to 40 in good health and CMV-seropositive.

J is TRBJ1-4 and V is TRBV30; TRBD1 aligns across 7 bases. Germline CDR1 and CDR2: GTSNPN and SVGIG (reference sequence). The length of the CDR3 is 14 residues. V was clipped by 0 bases and J by 13 bases; unmatched bases: 11. Here the CDR3 reads CAWSVTGAKSGLFF. The DNA of the CDR3 is TGTGCCTGGAGTGTAACAGGGGCCAAATCGGGACTGTTTTTT.

The chain has TRBV5-4 and TRBJ2-7; maybe TRBD1 (6 bases). Trimming cost V 4 bases and J 6 bases, with 17 bases left between them. The CDR3 loop spans 14 amino acids. Germline assignment: CDR1 SGHNT and CDR2 YYREEE (reference sequence). CDR3 sequence reads: CASSLETGVGEQYF. The CDR3 DNA reads TGTGCCAGCAGCCTGGAGACAGGAGTCGGCGAGCAGTACTTC.

The rearrangement uses TRBV27 and TRBJ1-6; D is uncertain. In germline, CDR1 is MNHEY, CDR2 SMNVEV (reference sequence). The V end lost 3 bases, the J end lost 2 bases, and 5 bases lay between the germline ends. The CDR3 runs to 14 residues. CDR3 nucleotides: TGTGCCAGCAGTTTGTATCCCTATAATTCACCCCTCCACTTT. This sequence encodes CASSLYPYNSPLHF.

The chain carries TRBV18 and TRBJ2-7; TRBD1 might be the D (6 bases). CDR1 is KGHSH, CDR2 LQKENI, per germline. CDR3 length: 16 residues. Trimming took off 5 bases at V and 0 bases at J, with 17 bases between the two ends. The CDR3 sequence: CASSAVRDTNSYEQYF. The CDR3 DNA reads as TGTGCCAGCTCAGCCGTAAGGGACACCAACTCCTACGAGCAGTACTTC.

The chain carries TRBV4-2 and TRBJ2-3; the D gene is possibly TRBD2 (6 bases). V lost 1 base, J lost 2 bases, and 16 bases lay in between. The germline V gene has CDR1 LGHNA and CDR2 YNFKEQ. This CDR3 is 17 amino acids long. This CDR3 is CASSQALSSVLTDTQYF. The CDR3 bases are TGTGCCAGCAGCCAAGCTCTGTCTAGCGTACTCACAGATACGCAGTATTTT.

The chain has TRBV1 and TRBJ1-5; TRBD1, as called in the table, went unchecked against the DNA. TRBV1 is flagged as a pseudogene. The CDR3 runs to 16 residues. The CDR3 here is CTSSRRQGAKDQPQHF. CDR3 bases: TGCACCAGCAGCCGAAGACAGGGGGCGAAGGATCAGCCCCAGCATTTT.

The rearrangement links TRBV4-1 to TRBJ2-1, with 8 bases identical to TRBD1. With 2 bases clipped from V and 3 bases from J, the junction kept 3 bases outside the gene matches. CDR1 and CDR2 (germline): MGHRA, YSYEKL. The CDR3 length is 15 residues. The CDR3 region is CASSQTGGVYNEQFF. CDR3 DNA sequence: TGCGCCAGCAGCCAAACAGGGGGAGTCTACAATGAGCAGTTCTTC.

The chain uses TRBV27 and TRBJ2-3; no reliable D call. Germline V CDR1 and CDR2: MNHEY, SMNVEV (reference sequence). This CDR3 contains 13 residues. V lost 8 bases to trimming and J lost 0 bases, with 9 bases between them. The CDR3 bases are TGTGCCAGCCGGGTTCCTAGCACAGATACGCAGTATTTT. Encoded protein: CASRVPSTDTQYF.

The V call is TRBV4-1, the J call TRBJ2-7; D unresolved. CDR3 size: 16 residues. Between the trimmed V and J ends, which lost 0 bases and 4 bases, there was a span of 16 bases. Germline-derived CDR1 and CDR2 are MGHRA and YSYEKL. The CDR3 region is CASSQDNTATRYEQYF. CDR3 nucleotide sequence: TGCGCCAGCAGCCAAGATAACACAGCCACCCGGTACGAGCAGTACTTC.

V gene TRBV15 combines with J gene TRBJ2-1, with D maybe TRBD2 (5 bases). Germline loops: CDR1 LNHNV, CDR2 YYDKDF (reference sequence). The CDR3 sequence is 16 residues long. Trimming shortened V by 4 bases and J by 5 bases, and 18 bases separated the two germline ends. CDR3: CATSTRPGSGHNEQFF. The CDR3 bases are TGTGCCACCAGCACCCGACCGGGGAGCGGACACAATGAGCAGTTCTTC.

This clone has a single count. J is TRBJ2-1 and V is TRBV5-1; TRBD1 agrees at 10 bases. V was clipped by 0 bases and J by 4 bases; unmatched bases: 4. Per the germline V gene, CDR1 is SGHRS and CDR2 is YFSETQ. There are 16 residues in the CDR3. CDR3: CASSLGDRGGYNEQFF. The CDR3 coding sequence is TGCGCCAGCAGCTTGGGGGACAGGGGAGGGTACAATGAGCAGTTCTTC.

The chain links TRBV30 to TRBJ1-1; D unresolved. The germline V and J ends were trimmed by 3 bases and 9 bases, with 8 bases remaining between them. CDR1 and CDR2 from the germline V gene are GTSNPN and SVGIG (reference sequence). The CDR3 totals 10 residues. In DNA form, the CDR3 reads TGTGCCTGGAGGAGGGCAAAAGCTTTCTTT. This gives the protein CAWRRAKAFF.

A single count supports this clone. This chain connects TRBV15 to TRBJ1-6, with D tentatively TRBD1 (6 bases). The CDR3 contains 17 residues. V lost 2 bases to trimming and J lost 7 bases, with 18 bases between them. Germline values: CDR1 LNHNV, CDR2 YYDKDF (reference sequence). CDR3 DNA: TGTGCCACCAGCAGATTACAGGGATTTGGGACGAATTCACCCCTCCACTTT. Protein product: CATSRLQGFGTNSPLHF.

The V and J genes are TRBV5-5 and TRBJ2-7; possible D gene TRBD1, 5 bases. Germline CDR1 is SGHKS and CDR2 is YYEKEE (reference sequence). With 1 base removed from V and 1 base from J, the gap between germline ends came to 12 bases. This CDR3 is built from 15 residues. The DNA of the CDR3 is TGTGCCAGCAGCTTGAATAGGGGCGGATCCTACGAGCAGTACTTC. Residues: CASSLNRGGSYEQYF.

The chain employs TRBV7-3 and TRBJ2-6, with 8 nucleotides matching TRBD2. This CDR3 is 17 amino acids long. V shed 7 bases and J 0 bases; nucleotides not matched to a gene: 8. Looked up from germline, CDR1 is SGHTA and CDR2 is FQGTGA. CDR3 loop: CASTRSGANSGANVLTF. As DNA, the CDR3 is TGTGCCAGCACCCGTAGCGGGGCCAACTCTGGGGCCAACGTCCTGACTTTC.

This clone was seen only once. The V gene is TRBV25-1, the J gene TRBJ2-3; no clear D. V dropped 3 bases and J dropped 2 bases, with 12 bases sitting between them. This CDR3 spans 15 amino acids. CDR1 is MGHDK, CDR2 SYGVNS, per germline. The CDR3 DNA reads TGTGCCAGCAGTGATACCACAATCTCCACAGATACGCAGTATTTT. As protein: CASSDTTISTDTQYF.

J is TRBJ1-1 and V is TRBV5-1; 8 nucleotides agree with TRBD1. CDR3 size: 12 residues. Germline loops: CDR1 SGHRS, CDR2 YFSETQ. Trimming at V came to 4 bases and at J to 10 bases, leaving 6 bases not matched to a gene. In nucleotides, the CDR3 is TGCGCCAGCAGCGAGGGACAGGCGGCAGCTTTCTTT. Residues: CASSEGQAAAFF.

The chain uses TRBV7-9 and TRBJ1-6; 11 nucleotides match TRBD1. Unmatched junction bases numbered 3, after V lost 1 base and J lost 10 bases. The CDR3 sequence is 15 residues long. Germline CDR1 reads SEHNR; CDR2 reads FQNEAQ (reference sequence). Written as DNA, the CDR3 is TGTGCCAGCAGCTTAGGGGACAGGGGGGGATCACCCCTCCACTTT. This gives the protein CASSLGDRGGSPLHF.

This rearrangement joins TRBV10-3 to TRBJ2-1; 7 bases map to TRBD1. CDR3 length equals 16 residues. Germline assignment: CDR1 ENHRY and CDR2 SYGVKD. Unmatched junction bases numbered 9, after V lost 3 bases and J lost 4 bases. The CDR3 sequence is CAISEPRQGRYNEQFF. CDR3 in DNA: TGTGCCATCAGTGAACCCCGACAGGGCCGATACAATGAGCAGTTCTTC.

In DNA, the CDR3 is TGTGCCAGTAGTATAGAGGGGGGTATGAACACTGAAGCTTTCTTT. It translates to CASSIEGGMNTEAFF. V gene TRBV19 combines with J gene TRBJ1-1, with D tentatively TRBD1 (5 bases). The CDR3 has 15 amino acids. CDR1 and CDR2 from the germline V gene are LNHDA and SQIVND (reference sequence). The ends were cut back, 0 bases at V and 0 bases at J, with 8 bases in the middle.

This chain uses TRBV6-1 with TRBJ2-7; D is possibly TRBD1 (5 bases). The CDR3 covers 11 residues. Germline V gene data show CDR1 as MNHNS and CDR2 as SASEGT. V was trimmed by 5 bases and J by 9 bases, leaving 11 bases between them. CDR3 in DNA: TGTGCCAGCAGTTATACAGGAATGCAGTACTTC. It is translated as CASSYTGMQYF.